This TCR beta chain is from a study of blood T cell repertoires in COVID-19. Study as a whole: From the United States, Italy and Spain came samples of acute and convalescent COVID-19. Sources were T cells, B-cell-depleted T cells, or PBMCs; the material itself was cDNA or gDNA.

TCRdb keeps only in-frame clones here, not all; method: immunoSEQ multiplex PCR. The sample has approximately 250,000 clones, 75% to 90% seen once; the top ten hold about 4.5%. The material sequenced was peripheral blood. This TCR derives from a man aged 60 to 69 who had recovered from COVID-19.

In nucleotides, the CDR3 is TGTGCCAGCAGCCCATTCGGGACAGGGGTTCTTGAGCAGTTCTTC. Protein: CASSPFGTGVLEQFF. V gene TRBV3-1 (or the pseudogene TRBV3-2) combines with J gene TRBJ2-1; the match to TRBD1 covers 10 bases. Germline CDR1 LGHDT, CDR2 YNNKEL (reference sequence). V dropped 4 bases and J dropped 9; count of bases not matched to a gene: 9. The CDR3 loop spans 15 amino acids.